A single TCR beta chain is shown here with its context. The assay was immunoSEQ multiplex PCR, and TCRdb's table has in-frame clones only and misses some. Among 200,000 to 250,000 clones listed, 86% were seen once. These data come from a study of blood T cell repertoires in COVID-19. About the research overall: Italy, Spain and the United States were the sources of the convalescent and acute COVID-19 samples. Sources were T cells, B-cell-depleted T cells, or PBMCs; the material itself was cDNA or gDNA.

Germline V gene lookup returns CDR1 LNHDA and CDR2 SQIVND (reference sequence). CDR3 size: 15 residues. Trimming left V 0 bases short and J 8 bases short, with 16 bases between. The material sequenced was peripheral blood. The rearrangement uses TRBV19 and TRBJ1-2; D not certain. This TCR was recovered from a woman aged 55-75 years who had recovered from COVID-19. CDR3 coding DNA: TGTGCCAGTAGTATAGAGGGAGATGGCCTTTACGGCTACACCTTC. Amino acids: CASSIEGDGLYGYTF.